One sample yielded the 18 T cell receptor beta chains listed below, sequenced in a study of human T cells and chemical hapten exposure. TCRdb re-called the RACE reads through MiXCR, storing one row per CDR3 protein. Of over 30,000 distinct CDR3 sequences detected, 9.5% appear once; the ten largest clones hold roughly 25%. The time point here: patch test 3, about 24 weeks after DPC sensitization. The treatment denotes: therapeutic diphenylcyclopropenone sensitization with weekly scalp DPC. Sequencing started from total RNA isolated from unfractionated whole blood. This specimen consisted of whole blood, obtained in connection with sensitization to the hapten diphenylcyclopropenone (DPC). The receptors were sampled from a man aged 50 to 59 with alopecia areata. Some clones in this sample may be carry-over from other donors' samples.

This chain uses TRBV7-9 with TRBJ2-2; TRBD2 agrees at 10 bases. The junction had 0 bases not matched to a gene; V was cut back by 2 bases and J by 6 bases. There are 14 residues in the CDR3. Germline CDR1 SEHNR, CDR2 FQNEAQ (reference sequence). This CDR3 is CASSLLAGAGELFF. CDR3 nucleotide sequence: TGTGCCAGCAGCTTACTAGCGGGAGCCGGGGAGCTGTTTTTT.

This clonotype has a count of ten or more. The chain combines TRBV5-1 with TRBJ2-1; D is unresolved. The germline V gene encodes CDR1 SGHRS and CDR2 YFSETQ. This CDR3 has 12 amino acids. V was shortened by 5 bases and J by 5 bases, with 8 bases between the two germline ends. CDR3 in DNA: TGCGCCAGCAGGACTGTCAACAATGAGCAGTTCTTC. It yields the protein CASRTVNNEQFF. Combining the CDR3 with reference TRBV5-1 and TRBJ2-1 gives the whole variable domain KAGVTQTPRYLIKTRGQQVTLSCSPISGHRSVSWYQQTPGQGLQFLFEYFSETQRNKGNFPGRFSGRQFSNSRSEMNVSTLELGDSALYLCASRTVNNEQFFGPGTRLTVL.

This clonotype was detected many times. V and J are TRBV6-6 and TRBJ2-1; the D is unclear. V was pared by 0 bases and J by 2 bases, with 8 bases between. Looked up from germline, CDR1 is MNHNY and CDR2 is SVGAGI (reference sequence). This CDR3 has 15 amino acids. The CDR3 here is CASSYSVGTYNEQFF. CDR3 nucleotides: TGTGCCAGCAGTTACTCGGTGGGTACCTACAATGAGCAGTTCTTC.

This clonotype came up many times. This chain links TRBV7-9 with TRBJ2-3; either TRBD1 or TRBD2 may supply D (5 bases each). The CDR3 contains 15 residues. Trimming removed 8 bases at V and 0 bases at J, with 15 bases between. From germline, CDR1 is SEHNR and CDR2 FQNEAQ (reference sequence). Here the CDR3 DNA reads TGTGCCAGCCAGATATCCCGGGACAGCACAGATACGCAGTATTTT. Translating gives CASQISRDSTDTQYF. The full variable domain, with the rest looked up from reference TRBV7-9 and TRBJ2-3, is DTGVSQNPRHKITKRGQNVTFRCDPISEHNRLYWYRQTLGQGPEFLTYFQNEAQLEKSRLLSDRFSAERPKGSFSTLEIQRTEQGDSAMYLCASQISRDSTDTQYFGPGTRLTVL.

This clonotype was recorded many times. The chain links TRBV7-2 to TRBJ1-5, with D possibly matching TRBD1 (5 bases). The V end was cut by 1 base, the J end by 9 bases, with 7 bases between. The germline V gene encodes CDR1 SGHTA and CDR2 FQGNSA. This CDR3 has 12 residues. The CDR3 DNA is TGTGCCAGCAGCTTAGAGAGGGGGCCCCAGCATTTT. Protein sequence: CASSLERGPQHF.

This clonotype was recorded many times. V and J are TRBV9 and TRBJ2-1; 8 nucleotides line up with TRBD1. The CDR3 is 16 amino acids. V was clipped by 6 bases and J by 3 bases; unmatched bases: 11. Germline CDR1 and CDR2: SGDLS and YYNGEE. The CDR3 DNA follows: TGTGCCAGCAACCCCCTCGGGACAGGTTTCTACAATGAGCAGTTCTTC. Amino acid sequence: CASNPLGTGFYNEQFF.

The V gene is TRBV9, the J gene TRBJ2-7; D remains unclear. Germline CDR1 SGDLS, CDR2 YYNGEE. V was shortened by 0 bases and J by 4 bases, with 14 bases between the two germline ends. This CDR3 is built from 15 residues. CDR3 loop: CASSVGPRIPYEQYF. CDR3 in DNA: TGTGCCAGCAGCGTAGGACCCCGGATTCCGTACGAGCAGTACTTC.

This clonotype was counted many times. V usage is TRBV11-1 and J usage is TRBJ2-5; D not certain. The CDR3 is 13 amino acids. Trimming took 8 bases from V and 0 from J, leaving 10 bases between them. Germline CDR1 SGHAT, CDR2 FQDESV (reference sequence). This CDR3 reads CASGLGHQETQYF. Here the CDR3 DNA reads TGTGCCAGCGGTCTCGGACACCAAGAGACCCAGTACTTC.

This clonotype came up many times. The rearrangement uses TRBV7-9 and TRBJ1-1; no definite D call. Trimming pared 4 bases from V and 1 base from J, leaving 10 bases between. CDR1 and CDR2 from the germline V gene are SEHNR and FQNEAQ (reference sequence). The CDR3 totals 14 residues. This chain's CDR3 is CASSSGRANTEAFF. In nucleotides, the CDR3 is TGTGCCAGCAGCTCTGGCCGGGCGAACACTGAAGCTTTCTTT.

This clonotype came up many times. V gene TRBV10-1 combines with J gene TRBJ2-2; D perhaps matches TRBD1 (6 bases). Germline assignment: CDR1 WNHNN and CDR2 SYGVQD (reference sequence). The V and J ends lost 4 bases and 3 bases respectively, with 12 bases between them. This CDR3 has 15 amino acids. The CDR3 protein is CASSGAGVDTGELFF. The CDR3 DNA reads TGCGCCAGCAGTGGTGCAGGGGTGGACACCGGGGAGCTGTTTTTT.

This clonotype was picked up a small number of times. CDR3 DNA sequence: TGCAGCGTGGGACTAGGCAGTTCCTACAATGAGCAGTTCTTC. This gives the protein CSVGLGSSYNEQFF. The chain is built from TRBV29-1 and TRBJ2-1; 8 nucleotides match TRBD2. The CDR3 runs to 14 residues. V dropped 6 bases and J dropped 1; count of bases not matched to a gene: 5. Germline CDR1 and CDR2: SQVTM and ANQGSEA.

This clonotype was detected many times. CDR3 nucleotide sequence: TGTGCCAGCAGTTACGACAGGGAATATTATGGCTACACCTTC. As protein: CASSYDREYYGYTF. V is TRBV6-5 and J is TRBJ1-2; 7 nucleotides match TRBD1. Germline trimming cut 2 bases from V and 5 bases from J; bases unmatched to any gene: 5. This CDR3 has 14 amino acids. From germline, CDR1 is MNHEY and CDR2 SVGAGI.

This rearrangement joins TRBV7-2 to TRBJ1-2; 7 bases align to TRBD1. CDR1 and CDR2 from the germline V gene are SGHTA and FQGNSA. The ends lost 6 bases at V and 4 bases at J; junction bases unmatched: 8. The CDR3 is 14 residues long. CDR3 nucleotide sequence: TGTGCCAGCAGTTCAAGACAGGGACCCTATGGCTACACCTTC. Translation gives CASSSRQGPYGYTF.

This clonotype was observed a single time. The CDR3 reads CASSPGLVLDGDEQYF. The DNA of the CDR3 is TGTGCCAGCAGCCCGGGACTAGTACTTGACGGGGACGAGCAGTACTTC. V and J are TRBV7-9 and TRBJ2-7, with 8 bases fitting TRBD2. V trimming: 5 bases; J trimming: 5 bases; junction bases outside the gene matches: 14. Germline V lookup: CDR1 SEHNR, CDR2 FQNEAQ (reference sequence). The CDR3 covers 16 residues. The whole variable domain, remainder taken from reference TRBV7-9 and TRBJ2-7, is DTGVSQNPRHKITKRGQNVTFRCDPISEHNRLYWYRQTLGQGPEFLTYFQNEAQLEKSRLLSDRFSAERPKGSFSTLEIQRTEQGDSAMYLCASSPGLVLDGDEQYFGPGTRLTVT.

By its share, this clonotype is medium-sized. The V gene is TRBV11-2, the J gene TRBJ1-5, with D possibly TRBD1 on 5 matching bases. V was trimmed by 1 base and J by 7 bases, leaving 8 bases between them. The CDR3 is made up of 13 amino acids. Germline V gene lookup returns CDR1 SGHAT and CDR2 FQNNGV. The chain's CDR3 is CASSLGQRQPQHF. CDR3 DNA sequence: TGTGCCAGCAGCTTAGGACAGAGGCAGCCCCAGCATTTT. Full variable domain (rest looked up from reference TRBV11-2 and TRBJ1-5): EAGVAQSPRYKIIEKRQSVAFWCNPISGHATLYWYQQILGQGPKLLIQFQNNGVVDDSQLPKDRFSAERLKGVDSTLKIQPAKLEDSAVYLCASSLGQRQPQHFGDGTRLSIL.

This clonotype was seen ten or more times. The chain uses TRBV7-2 and TRBJ1-1, with TRBD1 matching over 7 bases. V gave up 6 bases and J gave up 1 base; unmatched junction bases: 8. Germline CDR1 reads SGHTA; CDR2 reads FQGNSA. The CDR3 contains 15 residues. CDR3 in amino acids: CASRGQVDRNTEAFF. The CDR3 DNA sequence: TGTGCCAGCAGAGGACAGGTAGATAGGAACACTGAAGCTTTCTTT.

This clonotype was seen repeatedly, ten times or more. The V gene is TRBV30, the J gene TRBJ1-1; D is unclear. The germline V gene has CDR1 GTSNPN and CDR2 SVGIG (reference sequence). The CDR3 totals 12 residues. Trimming stripped 3 bases from V and 1 base from J, with 6 bases between. CDR3 sequence: CAWRQGNTEAFF. The CDR3 coding sequence is TGTGCCTGGAGACAAGGGAACACTGAAGCTTTCTTT.

The chain links TRBV28 to TRBJ2-1, with TRBD2 as a possible D gene (5 bases). The CDR3 loop spans 13 amino acids. V dropped 8 bases and J dropped 1 base, with 9 bases sitting between them. Germline V gene lookup returns CDR1 MDHEN and CDR2 SYDVKM. CDR3 protein: CASRSGSYNEQFF. In DNA, the CDR3 is TGTGCCAGCCGGTCGGGGTCCTACAATGAGCAGTTCTTC.